One T cell receptor beta chain is described in this entry. Its antigen remains unknown. This sample is part of a study of PD-1 blockade in classical Hodgkin lymphoma. Study-wide results and limits: Healthy donors were reported to have higher baseline TCR diversity than newly diagnosed patients. TCR diversity in CD4+, not CD8+, cells rose significantly by C4D1. Undefined causes, possibly disease activity or prior therapy, underlie the repertoire differences.

Germline-derived CDR1 and CDR2 are SNHLY and FYNNEI. V shed 4 bases and J shed 5 bases, with 4 bases lying between them. The CDR3 loop spans 11 amino acids. Measured with immunoSEQ multiplex PCR; TCRdb has only the in-frame clones, and not every one. The sample records about 84,000 clones, around 90% being singletons. Each patient's relapse followed autologous stem cell transplantation, and brentuximab vedotin exposure varied. This chain uses TRBV2 with TRBJ2-3; the D is unclear. The material was peripheral blood mononuclear cells (PBMCs), obtained at baseline. This receptor was taken from a human donor with classical Hodgkin lymphoma. CDR3 coding DNA: TGTGCCAGCAGTGGGCTAGATACGCAGTATTTT. Amino acids: CASSGLDTQYF.